Each of the 13 T cell receptor beta chains below was sequenced from the same sample in a study of Tregs in tolerant kidney transplant recipients. Related graft donors supplied nonmyeloablative bone marrow transplants, and mixed chimerism was transient. Profiled with immunoSEQ multiplex PCR; TCRdb holds only in-frame clones, not every one. The sample has about 5,300 clones. Here the sequenced sample was CD4+ T cells from blood (PBMCs), taken about 15 months after the transplant. All receptors derive from a human patient who received a combined kidney and bone marrow transplant. Some T cells may be transferred from the graft donor.

Of note for this clone: The CDR3 extends 3 residues past the end of the read, so its final part is completed from the germline J gene. The rearrangement joins TRBV7-2 to TRBJ1-1; D uncertain. Trimming shortened V by 1 base and J by 0 bases, and 6 bases separated the two germline ends. CDR3 size: 14 residues. Germline CDR1 is SGHTA and CDR2 is FQGNSA. The CDR3 region is CASSLGGLNTEAFF. Partial CDR3 DNA: TGTGCCAGCAGCTTAGGAGGGTTGAACACTGAA.

The sequenced part of the CDR3 DNA is TGTGCCAGCAGCCCCGGACAGAGAAATCCCTACGAG. Encoded protein: CASSPGQRNPYE. From start to end, the CDR3 is CASSPGQRNPYEAFF. V usage is TRBV5-5 and J usage is TRBJ1-1; the D gene is possibly TRBD1 (6 bases). The read terminates 3 residues before the CDR3 end, so the remaining end is supplied by the germline J gene. Germline V gene data show CDR1 as SGHKS and CDR2 as YYEKEE (reference sequence). This CDR3 region has 15 residues.

On this clone: The CDR3 end lies 3 residues beyond the end of the read and is filled in from the germline J gene. The V gene is TRBV29-1, the J gene TRBJ2-2, with 11 bases matching TRBD2. V trimming: 4 bases; J trimming: 6 bases; junction bases outside the gene matches: 1. CDR3 length: 13 amino acids. CDR1 and CDR2 from the germline V gene are SQVTM and ANQGSEA. CDR3 sequence: CSVGLAGPGELFF. The part of the CDR3 DNA that was read is TGCAGCGTTGGACTAGCGGGGCCCGGGGAG.

As for this clone: The read comes to an end 3 residues before the CDR3 does, leaving the germline J gene to fill in the end. V is TRBV6-2 or TRBV6-3 and J is TRBJ2-5; D uncertain. With 5 bases removed from V and 7 bases from J, the gap between germline ends came to 11 bases. This CDR3 has 12 residues. Germline lookup yields CDR1 MNHEY and CDR2 SVGEGT. The DNA read from the CDR3 is TGTGCCAGCAGTGGTTGGGCAGGGACC. It encodes CASSGWAGT. The CDR3 in full is CASSGWAGTQYF.

On this clone itself: Read data end 3 residues before the CDR3 end; the end is taken from the germline J gene. Different DNA sequences within this sample yield the same CDR3. V gene TRBV2 combines with J gene TRBJ1-6, with D perhaps matching TRBD1 (6 bases). The V end was cut by 3 bases, the J end by 7 bases, with 7 bases between. The CDR3 spans 13 residues. CDR1 is SNHLY, CDR2 FYNNEI, per germline. The CDR3 DNA, read in part, is TGTGCCAGCAGTGACAGGGGAAATTCACCC. Amino acid sequence: CASSDRGNSP. The entire CDR3 reads CASSDRGNSPLHF.

With regard to this clone: The read ends 3 residues early relative to the CDR3; the germline J gene fills the gap. The chain recombines TRBV2 with TRBJ2-5, with 8 bases identical to TRBD2. V lost 6 bases and J lost 3; bases outside the gene matches: 9. The CDR3 totals 15 residues. CDR1 is SNHLY, CDR2 FYNNEI, per germline. The sequenced CDR3 bases are TGTGCCAGCAGACCCTGGGGCGGGGGGAAAGAGACC. Its protein is CASRPWGGGKET. The whole CDR3 protein is CASRPWGGGKETQYF.

The CDR3 DNA, read in part, is TGCAGCCCGGGACTAGCGGGAAACAATGAG. It specifies CSPGLAGNNE. In full, the CDR3 is CSPGLAGNNEQFF. The rearrangement uses TRBV20-1 and TRBJ2-1; 13 nucleotides match TRBD2. The read halts 3 residues ahead of the CDR3 end, with the missing end drawn from the germline J gene. There are 13 residues in the CDR3. Germline V CDR1 and CDR2: DFQATT, SNEGSKA (reference sequence).

About this clone itself: The sequence runs out 3 residues before the end of the CDR3; the remainder is reconstructed from the germline J gene. The gene calls are TRBV18 and TRBJ1-4; D is ambiguous. The CDR3 spans 12 residues. V lost 5 bases, J lost 8 bases, and 9 bases lay in between. The V gene's germline CDR1 is KGHSH and CDR2 LQKENI. The part of the CDR3 DNA that was read is TGTGCCAGCTCAACGGGGTCGGAAAAA. Amino acids: CASSTGSEK. The CDR3 reads in full as CASSTGSEKLFF. Looking up the rest from reference TRBV18 and TRBJ1-4 gives the full variable domain: NAGVMQNPRHLVRRRGQEARLRCSPMKGHSHVYWYRQLPEEGLKFMVYLQKENIIDESGMPKERFSAEFPKEGPSILRIQQVVRGDSAAYFCASSTGSEKLFFGSGTQLSVL.

This clone shows up as medium-sized (0.01 to 0.1%) by frequency. The DNA ends 3 residues before the CDR3 does, and the rest of the CDR3 is filled in from the germline J gene. This rearrangement joins TRBV12-5 to TRBJ1-5; 8 bases fit TRBD1. J lost 2 bases, V lost 6 bases, and 12 bases had no gene match. This CDR3 has 17 amino acids. Germline V gene lookup returns CDR1 LGHNT and CDR2 FRNRAP. The part of the CDR3 DNA that was read is TGTGCTAGTGGCTCCGATCGGACAGGGTATGGCAATCAGCCC. Translation gives CASGSDRTGYGNQP. In full, the CDR3 is CASGSDRTGYGNQPQHF.

Here the CDR3 reads CASSGTQETQYF. The CDR3 DNA, read in part, is TGTGCCAGCAGCGGGACACAGGAGACC. The gene calls are TRBV5-5 and TRBJ2-5, with TRBD1 as a possible D gene (6 bases). The read comes to an end 3 residues before the CDR3 does, leaving the germline J gene to fill in the end. V lost 4 bases and J 5 bases, leaving 9 bases between the germline ends. The CDR3 contains 12 residues. CDR1 is SGHKS and CDR2 is YYEKEE in the germline V gene (reference sequence).

Concerning this clone: The DNA ends 3 residues before the CDR3 does, and the rest of the CDR3 is filled in from the germline J gene. J is TRBJ1-2 and V is TRBV19; weak D call: TRBD1 (6 bases). Germline assignment: CDR1 LNHDA and CDR2 SQIVND (reference sequence). The CDR3 loop spans 16 amino acids. The ends were cut back, 6 bases at V and 0 bases at J, with 17 bases in the middle. CDR3 DNA, as far as it was read: TGTGCCAGTAGCCCAGGTGTAAGGACAGCTAACTATGGC. It is translated as CASSPGVRTANYG. The CDR3 reads in full as CASSPGVRTANYGYTF.

By frequency, this clone is medium-sized. Coverage ceases 3 residues before the CDR3 finishes, and the germline J gene fills in the end. The chain recombines TRBV5-5 with TRBJ2-3; tentatively, D is TRBD1 (5 bases). V dropped 0 bases and J dropped 4 bases, with 9 bases sitting between them. There are 14 residues in the CDR3. Germline assignment: CDR1 SGHKS and CDR2 YYEKEE (reference sequence). The CDR3 loop reads CASSLEWGSDTQYF. The part of the CDR3 DNA that was read is TGTGCCAGCAGCTTGGAGTGGGGCTCAGATACG.

In the case of this clone: Read sequence stops 3 residues before the CDR3 end, and the germline J gene provides the missing end. The genes are TRBV20-1 and TRBJ1-6; TRBD1 matches 8 bases. Trimming took 3 bases from V and 4 from J; bases not matched to a gene: 2. Germline CDR1 and CDR2: DFQATT and SNEGSKA (reference sequence). The CDR3 spans 14 residues. CDR3 in amino acids: CSARDRVYNSPLHF. Incomplete CDR3 DNA: TGCAGTGCTAGGGACAGGGTGTATAATTCACCC.